Reported below is one TCR beta chain. Its antigen remains unidentified. The CDR3 extends over 14 amino acids. V was shortened by 1 base and J by 3 bases, with 6 bases between the two germline ends. This sample was included in a study of T cell repertoires in cytomegalovirus infection. Looking at the study overall: The authors used CMV epitopes that were HLA-C-restricted (recently identified) and HLA-B-restricted (well studied). In public TCR beta signatures, there were indications of both CMV infection and matching HLA type. Study results and caveats: Frequencies of public TCR beta families were cumulated, and this identified carriers of CMV plus the relevant HLA.

TCRdb re-analysed the reads in MiXCR, keeping a single row per CDR3 protein. Found here are about 700,000 distinct CDR3 sequences, about 33% of them singletons; the top ten hold approximately 18%. The receptor's source is a human donor in good health (CMV status not recorded). Some clones in this sample may be carry-over from other donors' samples. The chain employs TRBV12-3 or TRBV12-4 and TRBJ2-2; D gene uncertain. Sequenced material: cultured PBMCs, taken from culture after CMV antigen stimulation. The CDR3 here is CASSLVSDTGELFF. The CDR3 nucleotides read TGTGCCAGCAGTTTAGTATCCGACACCGGGGAGCTGTTTTTT.